The 23 T cell receptor beta chains below were found in one sample sequenced in a study of memory CD4+ T cells and cytomegalovirus serostatus. Profiled with immunoSEQ multiplex PCR; TCRdb holds only in-frame clones, not every one. The sample contains some 57,000 clones, around 79% of which appear only once. The sort gate was single viable CD3+CD4+CD8-CD45RO+ cells for memory CD4+ T cells. The sequenced sample consisted of memory CD4+ T cells from blood. All receptors come from an adult in good health and CMV-seronegative.

The chain couples TRBV2 to TRBJ1-1; maybe TRBD1 (6 bases). The CDR3 extends over 13 amino acids. With 6 bases removed from V and 1 base from J, the gap between germline ends came to 9 bases. CDR1 is SNHLY and CDR2 is FYNNEI in the germline V gene. The chain's CDR3 is CASSGQTNTEAFF. The CDR3 nucleotides read TGTGCCAGCAGCGGACAGACGAACACTGAAGCTTTCTTT.

In this sample, this clone turned up a few times. Other nucleotide sequences from this sample produce the same CDR3. The chain has TRBV7-2 and TRBJ1-4; 8 positions match TRBD1. Losses at the gene ends were 5 bases for V and 5 bases for J; bases not matched to a gene: 4. CDR3 length equals 14 residues. Germline V gene sequence: CDR1 SGHTA, CDR2 FQGNSA. The CDR3 nucleotides read TGTGCCAGCAGCCCCGACAGGGGAAATGAAAAACTGTTTTTT. Translated: CASSPDRGNEKLFF.

The rearrangement links TRBV15 to TRBJ1-1; TRBD1 agrees at 8 bases. Germline lookup yields CDR1 LNHNV and CDR2 YYDKDF (reference sequence). The V gene end was trimmed by 2 bases and the J gene end by 0 bases; junction bases not matched to a gene: 8. The CDR3 is made up of 17 amino acids. CDR3 DNA: TGTGCCACCAGCAGATCCGGGACAGGAGGGATGAACACTGAAGCTTTCTTT. Protein product: CATSRSGTGGMNTEAFF. Full variable domain (rest looked up from reference TRBV15 and TRBJ1-1): DAMVIQNPRYQVTQFGKPVTLSCSQTLNHNVMYWYQQKSSQAPKLLFHYYDKDFNNEADTPDNFQSRRPNTSFCFLDIRSPGLGDTAMYLCATSRSGTGGMNTEAFFGQGTRLTVV.

This clone was picked up many times. J is TRBJ1-2 and V is TRBV10-1; a weak D match, TRBD1 (5 bases). Trimming removed 0 bases from V and 3 bases from J, with 20 bases in between. The CDR3 length is 18 residues. Germline CDR1 is WNHNN and CDR2 is SYGVQD (reference sequence). CDR3 sequence reads: CASSESDGGQSLDYGYTF. The CDR3 nucleotides are TGCGCCAGCAGTGAGTCGGATGGAGGACAATCTTTAGACTATGGCTACACCTTC.

The V call is TRBV29-1, the J call TRBJ2-2; 11 nucleotides match TRBD1. This CDR3 is 22 amino acids long. CDR1 is SQVTM and CDR2 is ANQGSEA in the germline V gene. Trimming cost V 7 bases and J 6 bases; bases outside gene matches: 31. The CDR3 coding sequence is TGCAGCGCTTCCTCCGGGACAGGGGGTTTTGAGCGGGGCCCGCGGGGGGCCGGGGAGCTGTTTTTT. Translation gives CSASSGTGGFERGPRGAGELFF.

This chain links TRBV5-4 with TRBJ1-2; 10 nucleotides line up with TRBD1. Germline V gene data show CDR1 as SGHNT and CDR2 as YYREEE (reference sequence). V gave up 5 bases and J gave up 7 bases; unmatched junction bases: 5. CDR3 length: 13 amino acids. The CDR3 region is CASRTGGAAGYTF. The DNA for the CDR3 is TGTGCCAGCAGGACAGGGGGCGCGGCTGGCTACACCTTC.

In this sample, this clone turned up once. This chain uses TRBV19 with TRBJ1-1, with 7 positions matching TRBD1. CDR3 length equals 15 residues. The trim removed 5 bases at V and 2 bases at J, leaving 8 bases unmatched. Germline CDR1 is LNHDA and CDR2 is SQIVND (reference sequence). The CDR3 sequence: CASSPGDRYNTEAFF. The CDR3 region has the DNA TGTGCCAGTAGTCCAGGGGACAGATATAACACTGAAGCTTTCTTT.

The chain recombines TRBV30 with TRBJ2-3; D unresolved. V was trimmed by 0 bases and J by 8 bases, leaving 6 bases between them. This CDR3 region has 11 residues. Germline CDR1 is GTSNPN and CDR2 is SVGIG (reference sequence). CDR3 sequence reads: CAWSVRGTQYF. CDR3 nucleotide sequence: TGTGCCTGGAGTGTACGTGGTACGCAGTATTTT. The whole variable domain, filled in from reference TRBV30 and TRBJ2-3, reads SQTIHQWPATLVQPVGSPLSLECTVEGTSNPNLYWYRQAAGRGLQLLFYSVGIGQISSEVPQNLSASRPQDRQFILSSKKLLLSDSGFYLCAWSVRGTQYFGPGTRLTVL.

This clone appeared a single time. The V gene is TRBV27, the J gene TRBJ1-1; weak D call: TRBD1 (6 bases). V lost 2 bases and J 6 bases, leaving 13 bases between the germline ends. Germline loops: CDR1 MNHEY, CDR2 SMNVEV (reference sequence). The CDR3 is made up of 14 amino acids. The CDR3 DNA reads TGTGCCAGCAGTTTAAGAACCAGGGGAGCTGAAGCTTTCTTT. Encoded protein: CASSLRTRGAEAFF.

The V gene is TRBV30, the J gene TRBJ2-3, with 9 bases identical to TRBD2. Germline CDR1 GTSNPN, CDR2 SVGIG (reference sequence). The CDR3 runs 16 residues. V shed 2 bases and J 5 bases; nucleotides not matched to a gene: 11. CDR3 loop: CAWSLGSGLAVDTQYF. In DNA form, the CDR3 reads TGTGCCTGGAGTTTGGGATCGGGACTAGCCGTAGATACGCAGTATTTT.

The rearrangement links TRBV7-9 to TRBJ2-1, with D perhaps matching TRBD2 (5 bases). Trimming removed 6 bases at V and 9 bases at J, with 18 bases between. Germline V lookup: CDR1 SEHNR, CDR2 FQNEAQ (reference sequence). CDR3 length equals 14 residues. As DNA, the CDR3 is TGTGCCAGCAGTCGACTTCTGGCGGGTCCTGAGCAGTTCTTC. Translating gives CASSRLLAGPEQFF.

J is TRBJ2-5 and V is TRBV18; D ambiguous. Germline-derived CDR1 and CDR2 are KGHSH and LQKENI. Trimming shortened V by 6 bases and J by 2 bases, and 7 bases separated the two germline ends. The CDR3 sequence is 12 residues long. The CDR3 region is CASSQLQETQYF. DNA for the CDR3: TGTGCCAGCTCCCAATTACAAGAGACCCAGTACTTC.

This clone has a single count. This chain links TRBV18 with TRBJ2-7; 7 bases line up with TRBD1. The CDR3 is 13 amino acids. Germline CDR1 is KGHSH and CDR2 is LQKENI. After removal of 5 bases from V and 7 bases from J, the junction contained 8 bases not matched to a gene. CDR3 protein: CASSIDRASEQYF. CDR3 bases: TGTGCCAGCTCAATAGACAGGGCCTCGGAGCAGTACTTC.

The chain couples TRBV7-9 to TRBJ1-2; TRBD1 matches at 8 bases. Per the germline V gene, CDR1 is SEHNR and CDR2 is FQNEAQ (reference sequence). The CDR3 runs to 14 residues. V was pared by 4 bases and J by 3 bases, with 4 bases of the junction left unmatched. The CDR3 protein is CASSYPTGDYGYTF. CDR3 sequence (DNA): TGTGCCAGCAGCTACCCGACAGGGGACTATGGCTACACCTTC.

This chain joins TRBV2 and TRBJ1-6; D not resolved. CDR1 is SNHLY and CDR2 is FYNNEI in the germline V gene. The CDR3 sequence is 14 residues long. V shed 7 bases and J shed 8 bases, with 15 bases lying between them. For the CDR3, the DNA is TGTGCCAGCACACTTAGGGTTTGGGATTCACCCCTCCACTTT. Residues: CASTLRVWDSPLHF.

This clone was counted a few times. This sequence joins TRBV11-1 and TRBJ2-1; 7 bases map to TRBD2. The CDR3 consists of 18 residues. Germline loops: CDR1 SGHAT, CDR2 FQDESV (reference sequence). Germline trimming cut 5 bases from V and 1 base from J; bases unmatched to any gene: 14. The CDR3 nucleotides read TGTGCCAGCAGCGTTGGGGGAGGGCCGCTTTCTTCCTACAATGAGCAGTTCTTC. It yields the protein CASSVGGGPLSSYNEQFF.

The chain has TRBV19 and TRBJ2-3; D is uncertain. The V gene's germline CDR1 is LNHDA and CDR2 SQIVND (reference sequence). The germline V and J ends were trimmed by 7 bases and 3 bases, with 11 bases remaining between them. There are 13 residues in the CDR3. The CDR3 spells CASTTRVTDTQYF. The CDR3 DNA reads as TGTGCCAGTACAACTCGGGTAACAGATACGCAGTATTTT.

V is TRBV9 and J is TRBJ2-7, with TRBD1 matching over 7 bases. Germline-derived CDR1 and CDR2 are SGDLS and YYNGEE. The CDR3 has 14 amino acids. J gave up 5 bases and V 3 bases, and 8 bases lay outside the gene matches. CDR3 region: CASSGYRGQDEQYF. CDR3 DNA sequence: TGTGCCAGCAGCGGCTACAGGGGTCAGGACGAGCAGTACTTC.

This clone was seen a single time. The junction departs from germline at one end; a sequencing error may be responsible. V usage is TRBV2 and J usage is TRBJ2-5, with D perhaps matching TRBD1 (6 bases). CDR1 and CDR2 from the germline V gene are SNHLY and FYNNEI. The CDR3 has 14 residues. Here the CDR3 DNA reads TGTGCCAGCAGTGAACTAAGAGAGGGGGACCCGAAGAACTTC. It is translated as CASSELREGDPKNF.

This sequence joins TRBV7-2 and TRBJ2-2; no clear D gene. Trimming took off 4 bases at V and 4 bases at J, with 10 bases between the two ends. Germline CDR1 and CDR2: SGHTA and FQGNSA. This CDR3 spans 14 amino acids. CDR3: CASSSSVGTGELFF. The CDR3 DNA is TGTGCCAGCAGCTCATCTGTGGGCACCGGGGAGCTGTTTTTT.

This chain joins TRBV5-1 and TRBJ1-3; D might be TRBD1 (5 bases). The CDR3 consists of 16 residues. V was trimmed by 0 bases and J by 1 base, leaving 11 bases between them. The germline CDR1 and CDR2 sequences are SGHRS and YFSETQ. CDR3 nucleotides: TGCGCCAGCAGCTTGGCCTCCGGGGGGTCTGGAAACACCATATATTTT. Translating gives CASSLASGGSGNTIYF.

CDR3 residues: CASSQDGGGAGTDTQYF. For the CDR3, the DNA is TGTGCCAGCAGCCAAGATGGAGGGGGGGCCGGCACAGATACGCAGTATTTT. V usage is TRBV4-2 and J usage is TRBJ2-3, with a weak D call TRBD2 (7 bases). The germline V gene has CDR1 LGHNA and CDR2 YNFKEQ. There are 17 residues in the CDR3. V was pared by 0 bases and J by 1 base, with 14 bases between.

The rearrangement uses TRBV7-3 and TRBJ1-3; no definite D call. The ends were cut back, 5 bases at V and 0 bases at J, with 11 bases in the middle. The CDR3 runs 15 residues. Per germline, CDR1 SGHTA and CDR2 FQGTGA. The CDR3 nucleotides read TGTGCCAGCAGCATGGGGAGGAGCTCTGGAAACACCATATATTTT. Its protein is CASSMGRSSGNTIYF.